This T cell receptor (beta chain) was retrieved from a study of T-cell reconstitution after alpha-beta-depleted transplantation in children. Unique molecular identifiers were incorporated when the TCRbeta library was constructed. Each CDR3 protein gets one entry after TCRdb re-called the PCR reads with MiXCR. The repertoire holds about 500,000 distinct CDR3 sequences, with about 31% as singletons. In regard to this clonotype: An end of the junction does not agree with germline; a read error may underlie this.

The CDR3 extends over 13 amino acids. Germline CDR1 SEHNR, CDR2 FQNEAQ (reference sequence). The source of this sequence is a human donor who donated a stem cell graft to a child with aplastic anemia. This specimen consisted of PBMCs from the stem cell graft donor, obtained from the stem cell graft. The chain couples TRBV7-9 to TRBJ2-7, with TRBD1 matching 7 bases. The CDR3 nucleotides are TGTGCCAGCATTGGGACAGCAACCTACGAGCGGTACTTC. Amino acid sequence: CASIGTATYERYF.